The text below deals with one T cell receptor (beta chain). Its recognized antigen is unknown. An end of the junction does not agree with germline; a read error may underlie this. This sample is part of a study of CD8+CD57+ T cells in acquired aplastic anemia (dated by TCRdb to 2017 to 2018). Looking at the study overall: DNA extracted from sorted CD4+ and CD8+ cells had a mean of 3.2 ug, with a range of roughly 0.19 to 27.4 ug. CD8+CD57+ expansion was defined as frequency above the mean frequency observed in healthy subjects. The paper as a whole reports these results and caveats: About 30 CD8+ CDR3 sequences were found to be shared between patients and controls, but these sequences appeared to be highly expressed in patients and within the immunodominant clones of the patients. No significant difference in CD8+ Simpson's diversity was found between patients and healthy controls (P=0.060).

Profiling of TCR beta VDJ combinations and CDR3 sequences used genomic DNA as the template. An Illumina HiSeq 2000 was the platform used for TCR repertoire sequencing. Turning to the authors' computational methods: Repertoires were assessed using TRBV/TRBJ rearrangement plots, CDR3 size and DJ length profiles, and Simpson's diversity index. The most abundant DNA sequence in the deep sequencing data was taken as the immunodominant clone. CDR3 amino acid sequences were checked for sharing between subjects and were compared against published repertoires and the VDJdb database. Using fastp at Q25 and MiXCR, TCRdb reprocessed the public reads and kept productive beta chains. Under each unique CDR3 protein, matching rows form one entry showing the most common genes and DNA. These V and J calls originate from TCRdb's pipeline instead of the authors' own analysis. For this sample there are some 150,000 distinct CDR3 sequences; 60% to 80% appear just once. The top ten hold 40% to 55% of the sample.

The CDR3 sequence holds 17 residues, the cysteine and phenylalanine included. CDR3 DNA is the only sequence kept; it has 51 bases, read in frame from the first base. CDR1 and CDR2 were assigned from the germline V gene as KGHDR and SFDVKD. Flow cytometry had shown CD8+CD57+ cell expansion in the patients selected for sequencing. Every patient had severe acquired aplastic anemia, diagnosed using the International Study of Aplastic Anemia and Agranulocytosis and Camitta criteria. Patients had received no therapy at the time of blood sampling. In the study, sorted CD4+ and CD8+ blood T cells from patients with severe aplastic anemia and from healthy subjects underwent deep sequencing of TCR repertoires. Patients were enrolled in the USA under clinicaltrials.gov protocols 00001620, 01623167, 00001397, 00071045, 00081523 and 00961064. Ficoll-Paque density gradient centrifugation was used to isolate peripheral blood mononuclear cells. Before DNA extraction, CD4+ and CD8+ T cells were sorted by FACS or by magnetic beads.

The V and J genes are TRBV24-1 and TRBJ2-7; the central 10 bases match TRBD2. Sequenced sample: sorted CD4+, CD8+, or CD8+CD57+ T cells (not recorded which) from PBMCs. This TCR was recovered from a human donor with aplastic anemia. The encoded CDR3 is CASSLLLAGERGDEQYF. The base sequence is TGTGCCAGCAGTTTATTGCTAGCGGGAGAAAGGGGGGACGAGCAGTACTTC.